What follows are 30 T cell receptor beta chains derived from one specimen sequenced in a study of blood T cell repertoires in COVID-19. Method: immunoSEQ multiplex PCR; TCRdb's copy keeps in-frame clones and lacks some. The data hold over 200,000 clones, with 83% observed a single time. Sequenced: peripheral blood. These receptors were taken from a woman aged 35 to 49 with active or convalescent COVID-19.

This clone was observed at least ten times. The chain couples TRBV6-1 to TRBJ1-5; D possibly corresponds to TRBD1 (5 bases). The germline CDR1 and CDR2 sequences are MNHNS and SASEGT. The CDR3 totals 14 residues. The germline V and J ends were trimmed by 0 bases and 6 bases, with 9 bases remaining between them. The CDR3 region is CASSEAQGGQPQHF. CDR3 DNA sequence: TGTGCCAGCAGTGAAGCCCAGGGAGGTCAGCCCCAGCATTTT.

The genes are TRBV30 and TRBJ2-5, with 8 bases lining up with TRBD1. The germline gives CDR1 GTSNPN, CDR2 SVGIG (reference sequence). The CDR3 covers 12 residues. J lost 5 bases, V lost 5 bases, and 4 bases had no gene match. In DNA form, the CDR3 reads TGTGCCTGGGGAAACAGGGGGGAGACCCAGTACTTC. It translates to CAWGNRGETQYF.

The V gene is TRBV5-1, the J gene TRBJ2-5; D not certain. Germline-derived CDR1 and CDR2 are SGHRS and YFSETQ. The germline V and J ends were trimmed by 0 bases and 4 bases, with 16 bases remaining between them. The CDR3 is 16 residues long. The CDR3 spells CASSLGRPPSPETQYF. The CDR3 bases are TGCGCCAGCAGCTTGGGCAGGCCCCCATCCCCAGAGACCCAGTACTTC.

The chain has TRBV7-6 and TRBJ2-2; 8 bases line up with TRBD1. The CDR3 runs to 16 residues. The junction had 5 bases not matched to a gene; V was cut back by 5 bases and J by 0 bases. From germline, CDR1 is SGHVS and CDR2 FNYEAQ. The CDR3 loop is CASSGDRTANTGELFF. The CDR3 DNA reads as TGTGCCAGCAGCGGGGACAGGACCGCGAACACCGGGGAGCTGTTTTTT.

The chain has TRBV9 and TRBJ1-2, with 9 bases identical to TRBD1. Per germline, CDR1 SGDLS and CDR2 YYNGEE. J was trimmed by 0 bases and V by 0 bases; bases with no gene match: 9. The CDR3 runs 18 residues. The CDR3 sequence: CASSVAPQRQGANYGYTF. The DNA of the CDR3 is TGTGCCAGCAGCGTAGCCCCCCAGCGACAGGGGGCTAACTATGGCTACACCTTC.

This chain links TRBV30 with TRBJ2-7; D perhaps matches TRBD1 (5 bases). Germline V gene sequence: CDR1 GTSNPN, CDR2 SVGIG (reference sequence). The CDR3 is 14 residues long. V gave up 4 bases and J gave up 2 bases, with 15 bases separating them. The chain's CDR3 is CAWTGLGATYEQYF. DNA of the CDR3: TGTGCCTGGACGGGTTTAGGGGCCACCTACGAGCAGTACTTC.

The CDR3 sequence: CATSSQQGAGGYTF. CDR3 sequence (DNA): TGTGCCACCAGCAGCCAACAGGGGGCGGGAGGCTACACCTTC. This chain uses TRBV15 with TRBJ1-2, with 9 bases fitting TRBD1. This CDR3 is built from 14 residues. Germline CDR1 is LNHNV and CDR2 is YYDKDF (reference sequence). Trimming cost V 3 bases and J 8 bases; bases outside gene matches: 7.

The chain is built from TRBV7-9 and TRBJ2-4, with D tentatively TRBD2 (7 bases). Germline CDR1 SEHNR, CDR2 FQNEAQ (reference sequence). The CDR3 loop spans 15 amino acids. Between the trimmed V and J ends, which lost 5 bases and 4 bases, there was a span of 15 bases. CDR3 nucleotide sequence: TGTGCCAGCAGCGCCTCACAGGGAGGGAAAAACATTCAGTACTTC. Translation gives CASSASQGGKNIQYF. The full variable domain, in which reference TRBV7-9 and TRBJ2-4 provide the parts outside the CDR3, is DTGVSQNPRHKITKRGQNVTFRCDPISEHNRLYWYRQTLGQGPEFLTYFQNEAQLEKSRLLSDRFSAERPKGSFSTLEIQRTEQGDSAMYLCASSASQGGKNIQYFGAGTRLSVL.

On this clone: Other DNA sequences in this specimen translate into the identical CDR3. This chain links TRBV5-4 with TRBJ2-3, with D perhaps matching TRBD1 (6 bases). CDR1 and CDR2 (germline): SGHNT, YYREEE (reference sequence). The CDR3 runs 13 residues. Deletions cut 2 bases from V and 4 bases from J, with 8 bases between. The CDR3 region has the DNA TGTGCCAGCAGCTTACAGGGACCAGATACGCAGTATTTT. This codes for CASSLQGPDTQYF.

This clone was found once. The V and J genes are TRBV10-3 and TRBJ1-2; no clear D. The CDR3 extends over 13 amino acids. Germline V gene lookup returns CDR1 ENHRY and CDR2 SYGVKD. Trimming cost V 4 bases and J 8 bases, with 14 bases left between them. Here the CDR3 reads CAISGALYGGYTF. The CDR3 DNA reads TGTGCCATCAGTGGGGCCCTCTACGGAGGCTACACCTTC.

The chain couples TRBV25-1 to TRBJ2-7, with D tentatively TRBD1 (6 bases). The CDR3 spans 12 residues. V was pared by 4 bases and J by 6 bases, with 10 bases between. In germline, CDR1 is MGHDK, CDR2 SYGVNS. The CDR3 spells CASSVLGAEQYF. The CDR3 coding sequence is TGTGCCAGCAGTGTGCTGGGGGCCGAGCAGTACTTC.

CDR3 sequence: CASSVWVSDEQYF. CDR3 in DNA: TGTGCCAGCAGCGTATGGGTGAGCGACGAGCAGTACTTC. This chain links TRBV7-2 with TRBJ2-7; D gene unclear. Germline values: CDR1 SGHTA, CDR2 FQGNSA. Trimming cost V 5 bases and J 5 bases, with 13 bases left between them. This CDR3 is 13 amino acids long.

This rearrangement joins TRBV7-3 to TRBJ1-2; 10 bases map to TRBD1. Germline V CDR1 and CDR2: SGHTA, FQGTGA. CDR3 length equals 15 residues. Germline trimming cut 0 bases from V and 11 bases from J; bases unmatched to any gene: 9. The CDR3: CASSLTGERTGGYTF. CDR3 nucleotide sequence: TGTGCCAGCAGCTTAACAGGAGAACGGACAGGGGGTTACACCTTC.

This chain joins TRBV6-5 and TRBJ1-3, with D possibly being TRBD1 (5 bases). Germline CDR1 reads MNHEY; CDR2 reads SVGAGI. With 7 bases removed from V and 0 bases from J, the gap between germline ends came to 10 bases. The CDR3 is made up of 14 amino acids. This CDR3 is CASKEGLSGNTIYF. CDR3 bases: TGTGCCAGCAAGGAGGGGCTCTCTGGAAACACCATATATTTT.

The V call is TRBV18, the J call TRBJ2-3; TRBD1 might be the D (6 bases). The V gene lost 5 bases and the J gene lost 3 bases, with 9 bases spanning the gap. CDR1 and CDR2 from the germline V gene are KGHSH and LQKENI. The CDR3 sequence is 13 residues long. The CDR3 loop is CASSSDRTDTQYF. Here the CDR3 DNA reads TGTGCCAGCTCATCGGACAGAACAGATACGCAGTATTTT.

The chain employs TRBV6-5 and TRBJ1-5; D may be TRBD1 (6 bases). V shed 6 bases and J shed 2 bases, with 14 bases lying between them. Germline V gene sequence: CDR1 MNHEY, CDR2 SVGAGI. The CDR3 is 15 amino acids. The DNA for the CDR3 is TGTGCCAGCAGGTGGGGGGGCGACGGCAATCAGCCCCAGCATTTT. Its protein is CASRWGGDGNQPQHF.

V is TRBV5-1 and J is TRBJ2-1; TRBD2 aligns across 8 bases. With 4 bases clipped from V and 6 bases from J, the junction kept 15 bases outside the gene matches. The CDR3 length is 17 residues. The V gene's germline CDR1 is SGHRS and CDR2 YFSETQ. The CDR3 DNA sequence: TGCGCCAGCAGCCGTCGACCGGGACTAGTTTCGAGCAATGAGCAGTTCTTC. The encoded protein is CASSRRPGLVSSNEQFF.

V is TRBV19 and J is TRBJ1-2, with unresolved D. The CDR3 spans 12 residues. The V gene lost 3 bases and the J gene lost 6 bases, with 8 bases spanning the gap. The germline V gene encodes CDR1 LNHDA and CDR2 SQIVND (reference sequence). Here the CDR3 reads CASSMWHDGYTF. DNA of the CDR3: TGTGCCAGTAGTATGTGGCACGATGGCTACACCTTC.

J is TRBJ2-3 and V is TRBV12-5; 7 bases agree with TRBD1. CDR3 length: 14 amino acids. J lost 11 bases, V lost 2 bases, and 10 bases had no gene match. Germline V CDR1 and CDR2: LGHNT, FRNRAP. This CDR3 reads CASGLLQGVQVQYF. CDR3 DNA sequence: TGTGCTAGTGGTTTGCTCCAGGGGGTCCAGGTGCAGTATTTT.

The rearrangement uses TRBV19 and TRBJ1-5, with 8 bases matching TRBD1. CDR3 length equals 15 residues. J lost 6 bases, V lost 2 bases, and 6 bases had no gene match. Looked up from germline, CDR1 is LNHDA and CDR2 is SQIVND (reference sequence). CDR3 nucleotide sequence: TGTGCCAGTAGTATATGGGGACAGGTCACTCAGCCCCAGCATTTT. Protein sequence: CASSIWGQVTQPQHF.

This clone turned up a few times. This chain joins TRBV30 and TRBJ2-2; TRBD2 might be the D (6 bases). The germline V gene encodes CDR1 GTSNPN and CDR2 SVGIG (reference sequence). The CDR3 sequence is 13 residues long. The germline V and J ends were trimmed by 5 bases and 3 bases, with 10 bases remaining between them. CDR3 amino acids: CAWGWGDTGELFF. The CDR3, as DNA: TGTGCCTGGGGCTGGGGGGACACCGGGGAGCTGTTTTTT.

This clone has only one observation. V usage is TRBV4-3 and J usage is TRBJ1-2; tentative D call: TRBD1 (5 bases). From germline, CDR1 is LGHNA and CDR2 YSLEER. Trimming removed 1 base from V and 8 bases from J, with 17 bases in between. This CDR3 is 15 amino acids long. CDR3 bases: TGCGCCAGCAGCCAAGTTCAACGGAGAAGGGGAGGCTACACCTTC. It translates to CASSQVQRRRGGYTF.

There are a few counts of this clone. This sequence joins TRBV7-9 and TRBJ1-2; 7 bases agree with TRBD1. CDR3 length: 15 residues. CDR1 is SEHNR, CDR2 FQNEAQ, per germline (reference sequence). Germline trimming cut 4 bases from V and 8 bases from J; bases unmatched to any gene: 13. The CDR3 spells CASSSRGTAKGGYTF. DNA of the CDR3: TGTGCCAGCAGCTCCCGGGGGACAGCTAAAGGGGGCTACACCTTC.

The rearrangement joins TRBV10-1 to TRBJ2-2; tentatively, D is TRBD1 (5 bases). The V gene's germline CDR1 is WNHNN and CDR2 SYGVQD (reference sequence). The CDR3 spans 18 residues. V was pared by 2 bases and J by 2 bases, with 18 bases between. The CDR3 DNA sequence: TGCGCCAGCAGTGAGAGTAAATGGACACCCTTTAACACCGGGGAGCTGTTTTTT. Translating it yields CASSESKWTPFNTGELFF.

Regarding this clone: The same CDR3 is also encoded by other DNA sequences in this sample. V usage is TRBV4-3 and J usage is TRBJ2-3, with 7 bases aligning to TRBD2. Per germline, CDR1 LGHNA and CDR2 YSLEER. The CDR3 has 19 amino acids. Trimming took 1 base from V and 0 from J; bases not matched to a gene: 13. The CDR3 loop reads CASSQGRGTGISSTDTQYF. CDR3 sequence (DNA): TGCGCCAGCAGCCAAGGGCGGGGGACGGGGATCTCTAGCACAGATACGCAGTATTTT.

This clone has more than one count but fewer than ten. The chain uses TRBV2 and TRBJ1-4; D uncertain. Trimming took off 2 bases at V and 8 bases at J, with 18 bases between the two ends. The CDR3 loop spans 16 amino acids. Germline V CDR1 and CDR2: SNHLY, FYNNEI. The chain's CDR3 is CASSEPAAVIGEKLFF. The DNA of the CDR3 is TGTGCCAGCAGTGAACCGGCGGCTGTAATTGGCGAAAAACTGTTTTTT.

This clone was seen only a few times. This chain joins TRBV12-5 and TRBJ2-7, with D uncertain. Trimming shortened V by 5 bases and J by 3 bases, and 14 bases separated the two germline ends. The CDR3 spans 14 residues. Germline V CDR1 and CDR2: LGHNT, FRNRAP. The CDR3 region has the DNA TGTGCTAGTGGTAGATCAACAGCAATCTACGAGCAGTACTTC. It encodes CASGRSTAIYEQYF. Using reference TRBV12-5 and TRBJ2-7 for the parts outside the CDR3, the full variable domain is DARVTQTPRHKVTEMGQEVTMRCQPILGHNTVFWYRQTMMQGLELLAYFRNRAPLDDSGMPKDRFSAEMPDATLATLKIQPSEPRDSAVYFCASGRSTAIYEQYFGPGTRLTVT.

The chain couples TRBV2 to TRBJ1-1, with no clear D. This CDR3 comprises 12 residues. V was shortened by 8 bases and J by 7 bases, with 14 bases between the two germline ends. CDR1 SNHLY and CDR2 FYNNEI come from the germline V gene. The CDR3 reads CASASMRLEAFF. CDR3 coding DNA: TGTGCCAGCGCCTCCATGCGACTTGAAGCTTTCTTT.

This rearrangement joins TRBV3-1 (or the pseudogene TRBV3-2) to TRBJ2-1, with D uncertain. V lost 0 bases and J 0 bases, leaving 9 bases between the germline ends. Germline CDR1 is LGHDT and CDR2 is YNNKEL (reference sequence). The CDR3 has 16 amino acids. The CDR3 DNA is TGTGCCAGCAGCCAAGACTTCGAGCCCTCCTACAATGAGCAGTTCTTC. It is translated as CASSQDFEPSYNEQFF.

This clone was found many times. The CDR3 here is CASSGPGGGSYEQYF. The CDR3 region has the DNA TGTGCCAGTAGTGGCCCCGGGGGGGGCTCCTACGAGCAGTACTTC. The chain joins TRBV19 to TRBJ2-7, with 8 bases matching TRBD2. The CDR3 is 15 residues long. Germline V gene sequence: CDR1 LNHDA, CDR2 SQIVND (reference sequence). V lost 5 bases, J lost 0 bases, and 6 bases stayed unmatched.